Relative to its sample, the clone carrying this TCR beta chain is medium-sized. Its antigen is not identified. The data were taken from a study of T cell repertoires in aging, cancer and after chemotherapy. Study-wide background: Repeat sampling of healthy donors over several months to years showed clear clonal overlap. Notes on the study in general: Rebound thymic output was suggested by rising median generation probability during chemotherapy in each cancer cohort.

The CDR3 covers 15 residues. V trimming: 5 bases; J trimming: 4 bases; junction bases outside the gene matches: 9. Multiplex touch-down PCR with TRB-A/B primers amplified rearranged V-D-J TRB sequences. TCRdb recomputed calls from the multiplex PCR reads with MiXCR, one row per CDR3 protein. The profile shows roughly 10,000 distinct CDR3 sequences, roughly two fifths of them singletons. Peripheral blood genomic DNA, not sorted cells or RNA, was the template. The sequencing input was blood. The sequence came from a human donor in good health. V usage is TRBV12-3 or TRBV12-4 and J usage is TRBJ2-7; 9 positions agree with TRBD2. DNA of the CDR3: TGTGCCAGCAGTCACCGGATAGCGGGAGAGTACGAGCAGTACTTC. Protein product: CASSHRIAGEYEQYF.